A single sample gave rise to the 31 T cell receptor beta chains below, sequenced in a study of immune evolution from preneoplasia to lung adenocarcinoma. Profiled with immunoSEQ multiplex PCR; TCRdb holds only in-frame clones, not every one. This sample carries about 14,000 clones, 85% of them seen once, and the ten largest clones take around 3%. The sample consisted of FFPE lung adenocarcinoma in situ tissue. These receptors came from a donor at least 70 years old with lung adenocarcinoma.

The chain links TRBV6-6 to TRBJ1-1, with D unresolved. This CDR3 has 13 amino acids. The germline gives CDR1 MNHNY, CDR2 SVGAGI (reference sequence). V lost 2 bases, J lost 6 bases, and 10 bases lay in between. The DNA for the CDR3 is TGTGCCAGCAGTTACGGGGAGGTCGCTGAAGCTTTCTTT. Encoded protein: CASSYGEVAEAFF.

The chain links TRBV2 to TRBJ2-7; weak D call: TRBD1 (6 bases). This CDR3 comprises 15 residues. Between the trimmed V and J ends, which lost 7 bases and 4 bases, there was a span of 20 bases. CDR1 and CDR2 (germline): SNHLY, FYNNEI. The CDR3 nucleotides are TGTGCCAGCATGATATTTGGGTCCCAGGGGTACGAGCAGTACTTC. Residues: CASMIFGSQGYEQYF.

The chain employs TRBV19 and TRBJ2-1; no firm D call. V dropped 4 bases and J dropped 9 bases, with 7 bases sitting between them. The germline CDR1 and CDR2 sequences are LNHDA and SQIVND (reference sequence). This CDR3 has 11 residues. The CDR3, as DNA: TGTGCCAGTAGTACCACCGGTGAGCAGTTCTTC. Amino acid sequence: CASSTTGEQFF.

This clone was seen only once. The J gene is TRBJ2-1, the V gene TRBV28; 13 positions agree with TRBD2. V shed 6 bases and J 8 bases; nucleotides not matched to a gene: 10. Germline values: CDR1 MDHEN, CDR2 SYDVKM. There are 16 residues in the CDR3. The CDR3 sequence is CASSEMTSGRSHEQFF. DNA for the CDR3: TGTGCCAGCAGCGAAATGACTAGCGGGAGGTCCCATGAGCAGTTCTTC.

The V call is TRBV18, the J call TRBJ2-1, with 9 bases fitting TRBD1. The CDR3 covers 15 residues. The germline V gene encodes CDR1 KGHSH and CDR2 LQKENI. V gave up 3 bases and J gave up 3 bases; unmatched junction bases: 3. CDR3 DNA: TGTGCCAGCTCACCGGGACAGGGAATCTACAATGAGCAGTTCTTC. As protein: CASSPGQGIYNEQFF. Combining the CDR3 with reference TRBV18 and TRBJ2-1 gives the whole variable domain NAGVMQNPRHLVRRRGQEARLRCSPMKGHSHVYWYRQLPEEGLKFMVYLQKENIIDESGMPKERFSAEFPKEGPSILRIQQVVRGDSAAYFCASSPGQGIYNEQFFGPGTRLTVL.

CDR3 in amino acids: CASSPPARASSGNTIYF. The CDR3 nucleotides read TGCGCCAGCAGCCCTCCCGCGAGGGCAAGCTCTGGAAACACCATATATTTT. The chain is built from TRBV4-1 and TRBJ1-3; D ambiguous. The CDR3 totals 17 residues. V was pared by 4 bases and J by 0 bases, with 16 bases between. Germline V lookup: CDR1 MGHRA, CDR2 YSYEKL.

The chain recombines TRBV5-4 with TRBJ2-1; D remains unclear. The CDR3 is made up of 14 amino acids. Germline CDR1 SGHNT, CDR2 YYREEE (reference sequence). V dropped 10 bases and J dropped 0 bases, with 14 bases sitting between them. The CDR3 nucleotides are TGTGCCTACGGCGGAAAGAGCTCCTACAATGAGCAGTTCTTC. This encodes CAYGGKSSYNEQFF.

The genes are TRBV11-1 and TRBJ2-2; D not resolved. The CDR3 totals 12 residues. Per germline, CDR1 SGHAT and CDR2 FQDESV (reference sequence). Trimming removed 3 bases from V and 9 bases from J, with 8 bases in between. CDR3 nucleotide sequence: TGTGCCAGCAGCTTTATAGGACGGGAGCTGTTTTTT. The encoded protein is CASSFIGRELFF.

The V call is TRBV6-5, the J call TRBJ2-1; D is unresolved. CDR1 is MNHEY and CDR2 is SVGAGI in the germline V gene. Trimming cost V 6 bases and J 0 bases, with 3 bases left between them. The CDR3 runs to 12 residues. CDR3 in amino acids: CASRSSYNEQFF. The CDR3 bases are TGTGCCAGCAGGAGCTCCTACAATGAGCAGTTCTTC.

As regards this clone: Here the CDR3 omits its conserved ending phenylalanine or tryptophan, so a read error is the likely source. The limits of the CDR3 on the DNA are not certain, so only TCRdb's listed CDR3 is given. The V call is TRBV10-3, the J call TRBJ2-7. The CDR3 comprises 9 residues, both ends counted. Per germline, CDR1 ENHRY and CDR2 SYGVKD. The CDR3 region is CAISESTSL.

This clone has just a few counts. The V call is TRBV7-9, the J call TRBJ2-7; D is undetermined. Germline V gives CDR1 SEHNR, CDR2 FQNEAQ (reference sequence). The CDR3 runs to 11 residues. V gave up 8 bases and J gave up 6 bases, with 11 bases separating them. The CDR3 spells CASRVEGEQYF. In DNA, the CDR3 is TGTGCCAGCCGGGTTGAAGGCGAGCAGTACTTC.

The chain links TRBV7-2 to TRBJ2-3; TRBD2 agrees at 9 bases. The CDR3 sequence is 17 residues long. The V and J ends lost 0 bases and 0 bases, in that order; junction bases with no gene match: 4. Germline values: CDR1 SGHTA, CDR2 FQGNSA. The CDR3 is CASSLATSGPSTDTQYF. CDR3 DNA sequence: TGTGCCAGCAGCTTAGCGACTAGCGGACCTAGCACAGATACGCAGTATTTT.

The rearrangement links TRBV27 to TRBJ2-1; no firm D call. Germline V gene sequence: CDR1 MNHEY, CDR2 SMNVEV (reference sequence). V dropped 10 bases and J dropped 5 bases, with 9 bases sitting between them. The CDR3 sequence is 11 residues long. CDR3 residues: CATKSDNEQFF. CDR3 nucleotides: TGTGCCACCAAGTCCGACAATGAGCAGTTCTTC.

The chain combines TRBV28 with TRBJ1-1; 8 bases match TRBD1. The CDR3 has 13 amino acids. Germline V gives CDR1 MDHEN, CDR2 SYDVKM. V shed 8 bases, J shed 5 bases, and the junction held 7 bases outside the gene matches. Here the CDR3 reads CASYGQGGTEAFF. The CDR3 DNA follows: TGTGCCAGCTATGGACAGGGAGGTACTGAAGCTTTCTTT.

V gene TRBV29-1 combines with J gene TRBJ1-2; D possibly corresponds to TRBD1 (5 bases). Trimming took off 7 bases at V and 4 bases at J, with 19 bases between the two ends. CDR1 SQVTM and CDR2 ANQGSEA come from the germline V gene. The length of the CDR3 is 14 residues. The DNA of the CDR3 is TGCAGCGCCGCGGGACCCGCGGGAGGCTATGGCTACACCTTC. It is translated as CSAAGPAGGYGYTF.

The rearrangement joins TRBV6-5 to TRBJ1-5, with D tentatively TRBD1 (6 bases). The length of the CDR3 is 15 residues. V lost 0 bases and J lost 2, with 8 bases in between. The V gene's germline CDR1 is MNHEY and CDR2 SVGAGI. CDR3 DNA: TGTGCCAGCAGTTACTCGAGGACAGGCAATCAGCCCCAGCATTTT. Protein product: CASSYSRTGNQPQHF.

The V and J genes are TRBV7-2 and TRBJ2-2; the D gene could be TRBD1 or TRBD2 (5 bases each). The CDR3 sequence is 16 residues long. The V end lost 1 base, the J end lost 4 bases, and 13 bases lay between the germline ends. The germline V gene encodes CDR1 SGHTA and CDR2 FQGNSA. CDR3: CASSLEGTVPTGELFF. CDR3 DNA: TGTGCCAGCAGCTTAGAAGGGACCGTACCCACCGGGGAGCTGTTTTTT.

The genes are TRBV28 and TRBJ2-5; D ambiguous. Germline loops: CDR1 MDHEN, CDR2 SYDVKM. The CDR3 totals 13 residues. Deletions cut 6 bases from V and 1 base from J, with 9 bases between. Here the CDR3 reads CASSLSPQETQYF. In DNA form, the CDR3 reads TGTGCCAGCAGCCTAAGCCCCCAAGAGACCCAGTACTTC.

The V gene is TRBV20-1, the J gene TRBJ1-1; D call uncertain. Trimming took 5 bases from V and 11 from J, leaving 12 bases between them. CDR1 DFQATT and CDR2 SNEGSKA come from the germline V gene (reference sequence). The CDR3 consists of 10 residues. This CDR3 is CSALRTLAFF. CDR3 coding DNA: TGCAGTGCTCTTCGAACGTTGGCTTTCTTT.

V usage is TRBV6-5 and J usage is TRBJ2-3, with D possibly being TRBD1 or TRBD2 (5 bases each). The germline CDR1 and CDR2 sequences are MNHEY and SVGAGI. V was clipped by 0 bases and J by 7 bases, with 8 bases between them. The CDR3 has 13 amino acids. The DNA of the CDR3 is TGTGCCAGCAGTTACTCCGGGACGAATACGCAGTATTTT. It translates to CASSYSGTNTQYF.

The chain combines TRBV10-2 with TRBJ1-1; no clear D gene. The germline V gene has CDR1 WSHSY and CDR2 SAAADI. Trimming stripped 6 bases from V and 5 bases from J, with 13 bases between. CDR3 length: 13 amino acids. Written as DNA, the CDR3 is TGCGCCAGCAGGGGGTTTTTTGGGACTGAAGCTTTCTTT. It specifies CASRGFFGTEAFF.

The gene calls are TRBV27 and TRBJ2-2; TRBD2 is a possible D gene (5 bases). The germline CDR1 and CDR2 sequences are MNHEY and SMNVEV (reference sequence). This CDR3 region has 16 residues. Trimming pared 3 bases from V and 4 bases from J, leaving 15 bases between. The CDR3 reads CASSFIRGTSTGELFF. The CDR3 bases are TGTGCCAGCAGTTTCATCCGGGGAACGAGCACCGGGGAGCTGTTTTTT.

The rearrangement uses TRBV19 and TRBJ1-2, with D maybe TRBD1 (5 bases). Trimming took 4 bases from V and 2 from J, leaving 11 bases between them. The CDR3 sequence is 14 residues long. Germline loops: CDR1 LNHDA, CDR2 SQIVND (reference sequence). The chain's CDR3 is CASSKTASNYGYTF. CDR3 in DNA: TGTGCCAGTAGTAAGACAGCGTCCAACTATGGCTACACCTTC.

The chain links TRBV11-2 to TRBJ2-3, with 12 bases that match TRBD2. From germline, CDR1 is SGHAT and CDR2 FQNNGV. The CDR3 has 17 amino acids. The V and J ends lost 1 base and 5 bases, in that order; junction bases with no gene match: 7. As DNA, the CDR3 is TGTGCCAGCAGCTTAGTGACTAGCGGGAGTGGGGAAGATACGCAGTATTTT. Translation: CASSLVTSGSGEDTQYF.

The CDR3, as DNA: TGCGCCAGCAGCGTTATAACAGGGTCTGGGGCCAACGTCCTGACTTTC. Translation gives CASSVITGSGANVLTF. The chain joins TRBV5-1 to TRBJ2-6; tentatively, D is TRBD1 (6 bases). With 4 bases removed from V and 1 base from J, the gap between germline ends came to 12 bases. The germline CDR1 and CDR2 sequences are SGHRS and YFSETQ. The CDR3 has 16 amino acids.

This sequence joins TRBV7-2 and TRBJ2-2; 9 positions match TRBD2. The CDR3 contains 17 residues. Germline trimming cut 5 bases from V and 3 bases from J; bases unmatched to any gene: 10. CDR1 is SGHTA, CDR2 FQGNSA, per germline. CDR3 coding DNA: TGTGCCAGCAGCGCACGTAGCGGGAGCCCAGACACCGGGGAGCTGTTTTTT. It encodes CASSARSGSPDTGELFF.

The chain carries TRBV11-3 and TRBJ2-3; D not resolved. Trimming took 4 bases from V and 2 from J, leaving 4 bases between them. This CDR3 region has 12 residues. Germline CDR1 reads SGHNT; CDR2 reads YENEEA. The chain's CDR3 is CASSYHTDTQYF. The CDR3 DNA is TGTGCCAGCAGCTACCACACAGATACGCAGTATTTT.

This chain's CDR3 is CASSPGTNNEQFF. The CDR3 region has the DNA TGTGCCAGTAGTCCAGGGACCAACAATGAGCAGTTCTTC. The V call is TRBV19, the J call TRBJ2-1; perhaps D is TRBD1 or TRBD2 (5 bases each). The CDR3 is 13 amino acids. V lost 5 bases and J 5 bases, leaving 10 bases between the germline ends. Germline loops: CDR1 LNHDA, CDR2 SQIVND (reference sequence).

The gene calls are TRBV5-8 and TRBJ1-2; possible D gene TRBD1, 5 bases. The V end lost 4 bases, the J end lost 0 bases, and 10 bases lay between the germline ends. This CDR3 has 14 residues. CDR1 SGHTS and CDR2 YDEGEE come from the germline V gene. CDR3 loop: CASSRDRANYGYTF. The CDR3 bases are TGTGCCAGCAGCAGGGACCGAGCTAACTATGGCTACACCTTC. The complete variable domain, with remaining parts taken from reference TRBV5-8 and TRBJ1-2, reads EAGVTQSPTHLIKTRGQQATLRCSPISGHTSVYWYQQALGLGLQFLLWYDEGEERNRGNFPPRFSGRQFPNYSSELNVNALELEDSALYLCASSRDRANYGYTFGSGTRLTVV.

The V and J genes are TRBV4-2 and TRBJ1-2, with TRBD1 as a possible D gene (6 bases). The germline V gene has CDR1 LGHNA and CDR2 YNFKEQ. V was cut by 1 base and J by 4 bases, with 22 bases left in between. This CDR3 has 18 residues. The CDR3 region is CASSQGRDILSRGYGYTF. Here the CDR3 DNA reads TGTGCCAGCAGCCAAGGCCGGGACATTCTGAGTCGGGGCTATGGCTACACCTTC.

The rearrangement uses TRBV18 and TRBJ2-4, with 10 bases fitting TRBD1. The V gene end was trimmed by 4 bases and the J gene end by 6 bases; junction bases not matched to a gene: 9. This CDR3 is 16 amino acids long. Germline lookup yields CDR1 KGHSH and CDR2 LQKENI. DNA of the CDR3: TGTGCCAGCTCACTCGAGACAGGGGGCTCGGGAAACATTCAGTACTTC. It translates to CASSLETGGSGNIQYF.